The 2 T cell receptor beta chains below all came from one sample that was sequenced in a study of cytomegalovirus exposure and HLA in healthy donors. Profiled with immunoSEQ multiplex PCR; TCRdb holds only in-frame clones, not every one. The sample carries fewer than 70,000 clones, around 90% recorded once. Input material: PBMCs. The receptor source for this set is a man between 18 and 29 years old in good health and CMV-seronegative.

The rearrangement joins TRBV28 to TRBJ1-3; D is ambiguous. This CDR3 is built from 12 residues. Looked up from germline, CDR1 is MDHEN and CDR2 is SYDVKM. V was shortened by 4 bases and J by 5 bases, with 6 bases between the two germline ends. For the CDR3, the DNA is TGTGCCAGCAGTTCCCTCCGAAACACCATATATTTT. Translating gives CASSSLRNTIYF. Looking up the rest from reference TRBV28 and TRBJ1-3 gives the full variable domain: DVKVTQSSRYLVKRTGEKVFLECVQDMDHENMFWYRQDPGLGLRLIYFSYDVKMKEKGDIPEGYSVSREKKERFSLILESASTNQTSMYLCASSSLRNTIYFGEGSWLTVV.

This clone was seen once. The V call is TRBV4-2, the J call TRBJ1-5; unclear D gene. This CDR3 contains 13 residues. Germline-derived CDR1 and CDR2 are LGHNA and YNFKEQ. V dropped 1 base and J dropped 8 bases, with 9 bases sitting between them. The CDR3 protein is CASSQVLGEPQHF. The CDR3 DNA follows: TGTGCCAGCAGCCAAGTTCTCGGGGAGCCCCAGCATTTT.